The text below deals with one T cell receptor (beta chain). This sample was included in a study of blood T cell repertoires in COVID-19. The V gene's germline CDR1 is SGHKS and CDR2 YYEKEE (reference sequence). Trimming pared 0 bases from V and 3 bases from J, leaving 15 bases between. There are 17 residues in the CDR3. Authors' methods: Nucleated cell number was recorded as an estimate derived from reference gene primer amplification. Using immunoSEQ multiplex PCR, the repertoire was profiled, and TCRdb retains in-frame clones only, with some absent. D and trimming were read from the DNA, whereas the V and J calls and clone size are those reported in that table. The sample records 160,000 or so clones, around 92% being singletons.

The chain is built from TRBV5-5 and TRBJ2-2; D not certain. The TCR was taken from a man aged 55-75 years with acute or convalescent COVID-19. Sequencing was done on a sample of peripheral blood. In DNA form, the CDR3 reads TGTGCCAGCAGCTTGGTCGCGGAAGCCCTTTACACCGGGGAGCTGTTTTTT. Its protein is CASSLVAEALYTGELFF.